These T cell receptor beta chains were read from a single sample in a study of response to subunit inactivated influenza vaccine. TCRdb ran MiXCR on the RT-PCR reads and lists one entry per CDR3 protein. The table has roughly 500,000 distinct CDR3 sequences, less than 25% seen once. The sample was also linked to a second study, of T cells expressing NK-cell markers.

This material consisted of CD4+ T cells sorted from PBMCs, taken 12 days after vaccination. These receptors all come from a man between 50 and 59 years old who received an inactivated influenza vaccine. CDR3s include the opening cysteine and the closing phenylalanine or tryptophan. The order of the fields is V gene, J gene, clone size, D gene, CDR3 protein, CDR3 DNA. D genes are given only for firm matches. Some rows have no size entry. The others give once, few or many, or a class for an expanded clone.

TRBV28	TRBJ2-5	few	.	CASGWGIEETQYF	TGTGCCAGTGGGTGGGGGATCGAGGAGACCCAGTACTTC
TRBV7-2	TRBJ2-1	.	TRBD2	CASSSGLAAAYNEQFF	TGTGCCAGCAGCTCGGGACTAGCGGCTGCATACAATGAGCAGTTCTTC
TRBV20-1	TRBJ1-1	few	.	CSAKSTVGAFAFF	TGCAGTGCCAAATCAACTGTAGGGGCGTTTGCTTTCTTT
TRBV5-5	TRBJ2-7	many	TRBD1	CASSTGTGGFHEQYF	TGTGCCAGCAGTACCGGGACAGGGGGCTTCCACGAGCAGTACTTC
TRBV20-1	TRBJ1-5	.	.	CSASWGCGSNQPQHF	TGCAGTGCTAGTTGGGGGTGTGGGAGCAATCAGCCCCAGCATTTT
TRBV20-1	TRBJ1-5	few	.	CSARTGVNQPQHF	TGCAGTGCTAGGACAGGTGTCAATCAGCCCCAGCATTTT
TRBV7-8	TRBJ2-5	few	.	CASSPAGGAQLTQYF	TGTGCCAGCAGCCCCGCCGGGGGCGCCCAATTGACCCAGTACTTC
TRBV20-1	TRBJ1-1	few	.	CSATQTGNTEAFF	TGCAGTGCTACCCAAACAGGGAACACTGAAGCTTTCTTT
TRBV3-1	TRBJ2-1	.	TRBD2	CASSPSSGGTYNEQFF	TGTGCCAGCAGCCCCTCGAGCGGGGGAACCTACAATGAGCAGTTCTTC
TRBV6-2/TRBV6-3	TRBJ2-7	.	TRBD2	CASSYPRRLPLAGGNYEQYF	TGTGCCAGCAGTTACCCCAGGCGGCTCCCACTAGCGGGGGGAAACTACGAGCAGTACTTC
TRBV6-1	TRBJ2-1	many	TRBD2	CASRAGGWNEQFF	TGTGCCAGCAGGGCGGGAGGCTGGAATGAGCAGTTCTTC
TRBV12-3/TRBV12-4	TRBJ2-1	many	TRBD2	CASSPPGLAGNEQFF	TGTGCCAGCAGTCCGCCGGGACTAGCGGGGAATGAGCAGTTCTTC
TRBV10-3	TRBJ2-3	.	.	CAISEGLVRSYADTQYF	TGTGCCATCAGTGAAGGCCTAGTGAGAAGTTATGCAGATACGCAGTATTTT
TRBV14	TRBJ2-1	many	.	CASSQVNRNEQFF	TGTGCCAGCAGCCAGGTTAACCGAAATGAGCAGTTCTTC
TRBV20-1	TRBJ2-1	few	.	CSAKEGRGINEQFF	TGCAGTGCCAAAGAGGGACGGGGGATCAATGAGCAGTTCTTC
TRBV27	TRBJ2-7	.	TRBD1	CASSLHRGSYEQYF	TGTGCCAGCAGTTTACACAGGGGCTCCTACGAGCAGTACTTC
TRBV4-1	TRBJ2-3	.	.	CASSRGRAGEDTQYF	TGCGCCAGCAGCCGTGGACGGGCCGGGGAAGATACGCAGTATTTT
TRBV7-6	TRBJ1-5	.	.	CASSPSEYQPQHF	TGTGCCAGCAGTCCATCAGAGTATCAGCCCCAGCATTTT
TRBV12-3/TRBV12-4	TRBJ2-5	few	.	CTSSLPPPGQYETQYF	TGTACCAGCTCTCTCCCACCCCCGGGACAATATGAGACCCAGTACTTC
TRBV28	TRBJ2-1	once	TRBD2	CASSLGGGGVYNEQFF	TGTGCCAGCAGTTTAGGGGGCGGGGGGGTTTACAATGAGCAGTTCTTC
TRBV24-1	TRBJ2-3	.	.	CATSDGGTNTDTQYF	TGTGCCACCAGTGATGGGGGGACCAACACAGATACGCAGTATTTT
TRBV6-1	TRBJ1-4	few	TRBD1	CASSFDRGHAKLFF	TGTGCCAGCAGCTTCGACAGGGGGCATGCGAAACTGTTTTTT
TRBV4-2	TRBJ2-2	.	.	CASSQTGRLNTGELFF	TGTGCCAGCAGCCAGACGGGACGGCTAAACACCGGGGAGCTGTTTTTT
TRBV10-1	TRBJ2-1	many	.	CASSESPGYNEQFF	TGCGCCAGCAGTGAGTCCCCGGGCTACAATGAGCAGTTCTTC
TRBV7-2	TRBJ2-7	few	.	CASSLSGGNDEQYF	TGTGCCAGCAGCTTATCGGGGGGCAACGACGAGCAGTACTTC
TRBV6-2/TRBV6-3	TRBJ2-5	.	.	CASRDIAEPQETQYF	TGTGCCAGCAGAGACATAGCGGAACCCCAAGAGACCCAGTACTTC